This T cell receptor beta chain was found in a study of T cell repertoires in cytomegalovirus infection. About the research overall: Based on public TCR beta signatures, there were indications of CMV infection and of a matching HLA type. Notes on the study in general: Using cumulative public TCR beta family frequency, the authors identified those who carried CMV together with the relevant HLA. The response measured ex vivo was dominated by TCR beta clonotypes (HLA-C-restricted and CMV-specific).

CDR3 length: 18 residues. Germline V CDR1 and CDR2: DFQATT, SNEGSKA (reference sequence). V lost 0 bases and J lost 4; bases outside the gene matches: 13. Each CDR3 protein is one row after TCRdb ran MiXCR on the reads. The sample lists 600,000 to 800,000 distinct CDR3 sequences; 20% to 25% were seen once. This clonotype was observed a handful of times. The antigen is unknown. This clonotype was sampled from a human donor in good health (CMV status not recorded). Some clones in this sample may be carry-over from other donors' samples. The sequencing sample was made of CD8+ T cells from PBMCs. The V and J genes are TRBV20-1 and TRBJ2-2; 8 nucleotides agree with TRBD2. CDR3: CSARDLDLAGGTTGELFF. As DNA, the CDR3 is TGCAGTGCTAGAGATCTAGATTTGGCGGGGGGCACCACCGGGGAGCTGTTTTTT.